Listed below are T cell receptor beta chains from one sample, sequenced in a study of T cell responses to AZD1222 COVID-19 vaccine. Profiling relied on immunoSEQ multiplex PCR, and the TCRdb table lists in-frame clones only, not all of them. The sample contains fewer than 100,000 clones, about nine tenths of which appear only once. The material was peripheral blood, obtained 28 days after the second AZD1222 dose. These receptors originate from an adult who received the AZD1222 COVID-19 vaccine. Each CDR3 is given with its conserved first and last residue. The order of the fields is J gene, D gene, clone size, V gene, CDR3 protein, CDR3 DNA. D genes are given only for firm matches. Clone size is stated in some rows and not others, as once, few, many or a class when expanded.

J gene: TRBJ2-2
D gene: .
clone size: .
V gene: TRBV10-1
CDR3 protein: CASSPDTRDTGELFF
CDR3 DNA: TGCGCCAGCAGCCCCGACACTAGAGACACCGGGGAGCTGTTTTTT

J gene: TRBJ2-7
D gene: TRBD2
clone size: .
V gene: TRBV5-1
CDR3 protein: CASSPSPSGTYEQYF
CDR3 DNA: TGCGCCAGCAGCCCGTCACCGAGCGGGACCTACGAGCAGTACTTC

J gene: TRBJ2-7
D gene: TRBD2
clone size: few
V gene: TRBV6-2/TRBV6-3
CDR3 protein: CASSDSFTSGGLFYEQYF
CDR3 DNA: TGTGCCAGCAGTGACTCCTTCACTAGCGGGGGGCTCTTCTACGAGCAGTACTTC

J gene: TRBJ1-1
D gene: .
clone size: .
V gene: TRBV2
CDR3 protein: CASSALPGGTEAFF
CDR3 DNA: TGTGCCAGCAGTGCTTTACCGGGCGGCACTGAAGCTTTCTTT

J gene: TRBJ1-1
D gene: .
clone size: .
V gene: TRBV7-9
CDR3 protein: CASSSLDPGLDTEAFF
CDR3 DNA: TGTGCCAGCAGCTCCCTAGATCCGGGACTGGACACTGAAGCTTTCTTT

J gene: TRBJ2-7
D gene: TRBD1
clone size: .
V gene: TRBV28
CDR3 protein: CASSSGQATYEQYF
CDR3 DNA: TGTGCCAGCAGTTCGGGACAGGCTACTTACGAGCAGTACTTC

J gene: TRBJ1-4
D gene: .
clone size: .
V gene: TRBV5-1
CDR3 protein: CASSLAPTENEKLFF
CDR3 DNA: TGCGCCAGCAGCTTGGCCCCGACTGAAAATGAAAAACTGTTTTTT

J gene: TRBJ1-2
D gene: .
clone size: .
V gene: TRBV19
CDR3 protein: CASTPQGGFGHYGYTF
CDR3 DNA: TGTGCCAGTACCCCACAAGGAGGTTTTGGACACTATGGCTACACCTTC

J gene: TRBJ2-1
D gene: .
clone size: .
V gene: TRBV28
CDR3 protein: CASRPIKWDNEQFF
CDR3 DNA: TGTGCCAGCAGACCAATAAAATGGGACAATGAGCAGTTCTTC

J gene: TRBJ2-1
D gene: .
clone size: .
V gene: TRBV15
CDR3 protein: CATSRGGTRGHEQFF
CDR3 DNA: TGTGCCACCAGCAGAGGTGGGACGCGCGGTCATGAGCAGTTCTTC

J gene: TRBJ1-1
D gene: .
clone size: .
V gene: TRBV2
CDR3 protein: CASSIVNTEAFF
CDR3 DNA: TGTGCCAGCAGTATCGTGAACACTGAAGCTTTCTTT

J gene: TRBJ2-7
D gene: .
clone size: medium-sized
V gene: TRBV6-5
CDR3 protein: CASSSFGEQYF
CDR3 DNA: TGTGCCAGCAGTTCATTTGGCGAGCAGTACTTC

J gene: TRBJ2-1
D gene: TRBD2
clone size: .
V gene: TRBV7-9
CDR3 protein: CASSSGTSGMTYNEQFF
CDR3 DNA: TGTGCCAGCAGCTCCGGGACTAGCGGGATGACCTACAATGAGCAGTTCTTC

J gene: TRBJ2-2
D gene: TRBD2
clone size: .
V gene: TRBV19
CDR3 protein: CAGGTSGSSNTGELFF
CDR3 DNA: TGTGCCGGGGGGACTAGCGGGAGCTCCAACACCGGGGAGCTGTTTTTT

J gene: TRBJ2-1
D gene: TRBD2
clone size: .
V gene: TRBV24-1
CDR3 protein: CATSDPGTSGSRYEQFF
CDR3 DNA: TGTGCCACCAGTGATCCCGGGACTAGCGGGAGTAGGTATGAGCAGTTCTTC

J gene: TRBJ1-1
D gene: .
clone size: .
V gene: TRBV15
CDR3 protein: CATSTGTTEAFF
CDR3 DNA: TGTGCCACCAGCACCGGAACTACTGAAGCTTTCTTT

J gene: TRBJ1-6
D gene: TRBD1
clone size: .
V gene: TRBV7-6
CDR3 protein: CASSSRTGGNSPLHF
CDR3 DNA: TGTGCCAGCAGCTCCCGGACAGGGGGGAATTCACCCCTCCACTTT

J gene: TRBJ2-3
D gene: TRBD2
clone size: .
V gene: TRBV10-2
CDR3 protein: CASGLGTSTDTQYF
CDR3 DNA: TGCGCCAGCGGACTAGGGACTAGCACAGATACGCAGTATTTT

J gene: TRBJ2-1
D gene: .
clone size: .
V gene: TRBV28
CDR3 protein: CASSPGPTSSYNEQFF
CDR3 DNA: TGTGCCAGCAGTCCCGGGCCCACGTCCTCCTACAATGAGCAGTTCTTC

J gene: TRBJ2-3
D gene: TRBD2
clone size: .
V gene: TRBV11-2
CDR3 protein: CASSSSMGGRTDTQYF
CDR3 DNA: TGTGCCAGCAGCTCCTCCATGGGGGGGAGGACAGATACGCAGTATTTT

J gene: TRBJ2-5
D gene: .
clone size: .
V gene: TRBV27
CDR3 protein: CASSLSLWETQYF
CDR3 DNA: TGTGCCAGCAGTCTATCATTGTGGGAGACCCAGTACTTC

J gene: TRBJ1-1
D gene: TRBD1
clone size: .
V gene: TRBV2
CDR3 protein: CASSVRQGYTEAFF
CDR3 DNA: TGTGCCAGCAGTGTTCGACAGGGTTACACTGAAGCTTTCTTT

J gene: TRBJ1-2
D gene: TRBD1
clone size: .
V gene: TRBV7-3
CDR3 protein: CASSETGGGGYTF
CDR3 DNA: TGTGCCAGCAGCGAAACAGGGGGCGGAGGCTACACCTTC

J gene: TRBJ1-2
D gene: TRBD1
clone size: .
V gene: TRBV6-1
CDR3 protein: CASSEAGRDSRAANYGYTF
CDR3 DNA: TGTGCCAGCAGTGAAGCAGGACGGGACAGCAGAGCAGCTAACTATGGCTACACCTTC

J gene: TRBJ2-1
D gene: .
clone size: .
V gene: TRBV12-3/TRBV12-4
CDR3 protein: CASSLYRGGEQFF
CDR3 DNA: TGTGCCAGCAGCTTATACAGGGGAGGTGAGCAGTTCTTC

J gene: TRBJ1-1
D gene: .
clone size: .
V gene: TRBV30
CDR3 protein: CAWGGFDSRAFF
CDR3 DNA: TGTGCCTGGGGGGGGTTCGACAGTAGAGCTTTCTTT

J gene: TRBJ1-6
D gene: .
clone size: .
V gene: TRBV6-5
CDR3 protein: CASSQNGHSPLHF
CDR3 DNA: TGTGCCAGCAGTCAGAACGGGCATTCACCCCTCCACTTT

J gene: TRBJ1-5
D gene: .
clone size: once
V gene: TRBV4-1
CDR3 protein: CASSPTPQGLSNQPQHF
CDR3 DNA: TGCGCCAGCAGCCCCACACCTCAGGGGTTGAGCAATCAGCCCCAGCATTTT

J gene: TRBJ1-3
D gene: TRBD1
clone size: .
V gene: TRBV7-2
CDR3 protein: CASSYQDRGRNTIYF
CDR3 DNA: TGTGCCAGCAGCTACCAGGACAGGGGTCGAAACACCATATATTTT

J gene: TRBJ2-7
D gene: .
clone size: .
V gene: TRBV4-1
CDR3 protein: CASSQVVGSSYEQYF
CDR3 DNA: TGCGCCAGCAGCCAAGTGGTTGGGAGCTCCTACGAGCAGTACTTC

J gene: TRBJ2-7
D gene: TRBD1
clone size: .
V gene: TRBV3-1/TRBV3-2
CDR3 protein: CASSPGTGVFYEQYF
CDR3 DNA: TGTGCCAGCAGCCCCGGGACAGGCGTGTTCTACGAGCAGTACTTC

J gene: TRBJ1-1
D gene: .
clone size: .
V gene: TRBV5-1
CDR3 protein: CARETRGMNTEAFF
CDR3 DNA: TGCGCCAGGGAAACCAGGGGTATGAACACTGAAGCTTTCTTT

J gene: TRBJ2-7
D gene: TRBD2
clone size: .
V gene: TRBV14
CDR3 protein: CASSLVLAGLTYEQYF
CDR3 DNA: TGTGCCAGCAGCCTCGTACTAGCGGGCCTTACTTACGAGCAGTACTTC

J gene: TRBJ1-2
D gene: .
clone size: .
V gene: TRBV30
CDR3 protein: CAWTGRDYGYTF
CDR3 DNA: TGTGCCTGGACAGGACGAGACTATGGCTACACCTTC

J gene: TRBJ2-7
D gene: TRBD1
clone size: once
V gene: TRBV11-3
CDR3 protein: CASSLATGGEQYF
CDR3 DNA: TGTGCCAGCAGCTTAGCTACAGGGGGCGAGCAGTACTTC

J gene: TRBJ1-5
D gene: .
clone size: .
V gene: TRBV28
CDR3 protein: CASSPEQGWNQPQHF
CDR3 DNA: TGTGCCAGCAGCCCCGAGCAGGGGTGGAATCAGCCCCAGCATTTT

J gene: TRBJ1-4
D gene: .
clone size: .
V gene: TRBV10-2
CDR3 protein: CASRTTNEKLFF
CDR3 DNA: TGCGCCAGCAGAACAACTAATGAAAAACTGTTTTTT

J gene: TRBJ1-2
D gene: TRBD1
clone size: .
V gene: TRBV11-2
CDR3 protein: CASSGGTGFYYGYTF
CDR3 DNA: TGTGCCAGCAGCGGGGGGACAGGGTTCTACTATGGCTACACCTTC